The T cell receptor (beta chain) under discussion was sequenced for a study of shared clonotypes between healthy human individuals. Study observations and caveats: A handful of donors shared 5% to 5.5% of their naive CD4 clonotypes. Memory subsets generally showed smaller estimated richness than naive subsets did.

Germline CDR1 and CDR2: MNHNY and SVGAGI (reference sequence). The CDR3 has 14 amino acids. V was cut by 0 bases and J by 4 bases, with 8 bases left in between. CD45RO-negative CD8 cells positively selected for CCR7 made up the naive population, which excluded terminally differentiated effector memory CD45RA+ cells. As concerns this clone: Its antigen remains unknown.

The table came from immunoSEQ multiplex PCR; TCRdb's copy has only in-frame clones and leaves some out. The table shows some 2,000,000 clones, with roughly 95% occurring only once. The chain is built from TRBV6-6 and TRBJ2-3; D is uncertain. The sequence was collected from a man younger than 30 in good health. The specimen sequenced was naive CD8+ T cells sorted from blood. Here the CDR3 reads CASSYSSEADTQYF. The CDR3 region has the DNA TGTGCCAGCAGTTACTCGAGCGAGGCAGATACGCAGTATTTT.